Included here is one T cell receptor (beta chain) sequence, with context. Its antigen is still unknown. These patients had recovered from COVID-19 ranging mild to severe. Method: immunoSEQ multiplex PCR; TCRdb's copy keeps in-frame clones and lacks some. The sample yields approximately 75,000 clones, about 83% seen once. Trimming removed 5 bases at V and 0 bases at J, with 2 bases between. This CDR3 contains 13 residues. Per the germline V gene, CDR1 is WNHNN and CDR2 is SYGVQD (reference sequence). This record comes from a study of CD4 T cell repertoires in COVID-19. Study-wide results and limits: Between about 6.5 and 26% of SARS-CoV-2 clonotypes also appeared in SARS-CoV and/or HKU1 spike cultures.

The clonotype was recovered from a human donor who had COVID-19. The sample in question was CD4+ T cells from peripheral blood, obtained after recovery from COVID-19. This chain uses TRBV10-1 with TRBJ2-6; D remains ambiguous. As DNA, the CDR3 is TGCGCCAGCAGTCCCTCTGGGGCCAACGTCCTGACTTTC. Its translation: CASSPSGANVLTF.